The rows below give T cell receptor beta chains drawn from one sample of a study of human T cells and chemical hapten exposure. Each CDR3 protein is one row after TCRdb ran MiXCR on the RACE reads. The sample shows some 100,000 distinct CDR3 sequences, 9.3% of them seen only once. The input for sequencing was whole blood, taken in connection with sensitization to the hapten diphenylcyclopropenone (DPC). These receptors were collected from a middle-aged woman with alopecia areata. Some clones in this sample may be carry-over from other donors' samples. The CDR3 runs from the conserved cysteine through the conserved F or W. A D gene is named only where the DNA matches it firmly. Expanded clones get a size class; other rows say once, few or many, or leave the size out.

clone size: -
D gene: -
V gene: TRBV29-1
J gene: TRBJ1-1
CDR3 DNA: TGCAGCGTCGAAAGAGATATGAACACTGAAGCTTTCTTT
CDR3 protein: CSVERDMNTEAFF

clone size: -
D gene: -
V gene: TRBV20-1
J gene: TRBJ2-3
CDR3 DNA: TGCAGTGCTAGCACTAGTTGGACGCAGTATTTT
CDR3 protein: CSASTSWTQYF

clone size: many
D gene: TRBD2
V gene: TRBV29-1
J gene: TRBJ2-1
CDR3 DNA: TGCAGCGCTGCTACTAGCGGGAGGGCCAATGAGCAGTTCTTC
CDR3 protein: CSAATSGRANEQFF

clone size: few
D gene: -
V gene: TRBV20-1
J gene: TRBJ1-4
CDR3 DNA: TGCAGTGCTAGAGACGGAAATGAAAAACTGTTTTTT
CDR3 protein: CSARDGNEKLFF

clone size: many
D gene: -
V gene: TRBV7-9
J gene: TRBJ2-1
CDR3 DNA: TGTGCCAGCAGCTTAGTAGAGCAGTTCTTC
CDR3 protein: CASSLVEQFF

clone size: many
D gene: TRBD2
V gene: TRBV4-2
J gene: TRBJ2-4
CDR3 DNA: TGTGCCAGCAGCCAAGATCTTATTCTAGCGGCTCAGTACTTC
CDR3 protein: CASSQDLILAAQYF

clone size: few
D gene: -
V gene: TRBV3-1
J gene: TRBJ1-5
CDR3 DNA: TGTGCCAGCAGCCAAGATATTGCCCAGCCCCAGCATTTT
CDR3 protein: CASSQDIAQPQHF

clone size: few
D gene: -
V gene: TRBV4-2
J gene: TRBJ2-3
CDR3 DNA: TGTGCCAGCAGCCATGTGTCTTCTGGGAATACGCAGTATTTT
CDR3 protein: CASSHVSSGNTQYF

clone size: -
D gene: -
V gene: TRBV2
J gene: TRBJ2-7
CDR3 DNA: TGTGCCAGCCGATACTCCGAAGGGACTGCCGCCGAGCAGTACTTC
CDR3 protein: CASRYSEGTAAEQYF

clone size: few
D gene: -
V gene: TRBV29-1
J gene: TRBJ1-5
CDR3 DNA: TGCAGCGTTCTATTGGGTTTAAATCAGCCCCAGCATTTT
CDR3 protein: CSVLLGLNQPQHF

clone size: many
D gene: -
V gene: TRBV7-9
J gene: TRBJ1-2
CDR3 DNA: TGTGCCAGCGACGCGACAGCGCTTAACTATGGCTACACCTTC
CDR3 protein: CASDATALNYGYTF

clone size: -
D gene: -
V gene: TRBV4-1
J gene: TRBJ2-4
CDR3 DNA: TGCGCCAGCAGCCAAGAAGGAGGCCGGGGGTCCAAAAACATTCAGTACTTC
CDR3 protein: CASSQEGGRGSKNIQYF

clone size: many
D gene: -
V gene: TRBV19
J gene: TRBJ2-1
CDR3 DNA: TGTGCCAGTAGTATAGTCTTGGCAGCAGGACACTCCTACAATGAGCAGTTCTTC
CDR3 protein: CASSIVLAAGHSYNEQFF

clone size: few
D gene: -
V gene: TRBV28
J gene: TRBJ1-2
CDR3 DNA: TGTGCCAGCAGTTTGGAGGGGCCGGGCTATGGCTACACCTTC
CDR3 protein: CASSLEGPGYGYTF